This T cell receptor beta chain was retrieved from a study of blood T cell repertoires in COVID-19. Study-level background: Nucleic acid was either cDNA or gDNA, and it came from T cells, B-cell-depleted T cells, or PBMCs.

The authors' processing: How many nucleated cells were present was estimated from reference gene primer amplification. Produced via immunoSEQ multiplex PCR; TCRdb's table is partial and in-frame only. The D gene and trimming were derived from the DNA, and the V and J assignments and clone size from that table. The sample carries about 56,000 clones, 84% recorded once. Germline CDR1 and CDR2: MNHEY and SVGAGI. Trimming took 5 bases from V and 4 from J; bases not matched to a gene: 8. The CDR3 is 15 amino acids. This rearrangement joins TRBV6-5 to TRBJ2-3, with 8 bases matching TRBD2. The source material was peripheral blood. This TCR came from a man aged 60 to 75 with COVID-19, enrolled during active disease. The CDR3: CASSRVAGGPDTQYF. CDR3 DNA sequence: TGTGCCAGCAGTCGCGTGGCGGGGGGCCCAGATACGCAGTATTTT.